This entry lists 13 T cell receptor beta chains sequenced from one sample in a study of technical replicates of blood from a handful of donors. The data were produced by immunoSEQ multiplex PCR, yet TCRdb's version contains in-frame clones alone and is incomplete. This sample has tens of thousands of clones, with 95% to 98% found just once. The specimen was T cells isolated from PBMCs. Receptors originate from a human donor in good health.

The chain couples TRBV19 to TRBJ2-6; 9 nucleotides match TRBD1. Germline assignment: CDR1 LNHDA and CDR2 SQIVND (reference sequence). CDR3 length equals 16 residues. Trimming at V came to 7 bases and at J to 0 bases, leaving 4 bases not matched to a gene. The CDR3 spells CASTGTGNSGANVLTF. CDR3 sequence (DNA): TGTGCCAGTACGGGGACAGGGAACTCTGGGGCCAACGTCCTGACTTTC.

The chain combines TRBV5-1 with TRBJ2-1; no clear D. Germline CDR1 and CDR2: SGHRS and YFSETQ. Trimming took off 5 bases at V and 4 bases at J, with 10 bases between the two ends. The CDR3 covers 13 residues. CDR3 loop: CASRAISYNEQFF. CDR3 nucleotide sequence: TGCGCCAGCAGGGCCATCTCTTACAATGAGCAGTTCTTC. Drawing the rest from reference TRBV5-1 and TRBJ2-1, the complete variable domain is KAGVTQTPRYLIKTRGQQVTLSCSPISGHRSVSWYQQTPGQGLQFLFEYFSETQRNKGNFPGRFSGRQFSNSRSEMNVSTLELGDSALYLCASRAISYNEQFFGPGTRLTVL.

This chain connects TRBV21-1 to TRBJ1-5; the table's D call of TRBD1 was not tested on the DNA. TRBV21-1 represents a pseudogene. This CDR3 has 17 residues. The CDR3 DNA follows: TGTGCCAGCAGCAAGAAAACCGGCAGGGTGACGAGCCAGCCCCAGCATTTT. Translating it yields CASSKKTGRVTSQPQHF.

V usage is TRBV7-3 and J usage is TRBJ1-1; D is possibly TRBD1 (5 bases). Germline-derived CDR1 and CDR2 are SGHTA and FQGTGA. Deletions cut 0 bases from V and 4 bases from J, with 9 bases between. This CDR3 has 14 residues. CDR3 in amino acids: CASSLTGVGTEAFF. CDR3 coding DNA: TGTGCCAGCAGCTTAACAGGGGTGGGCACTGAAGCTTTCTTT. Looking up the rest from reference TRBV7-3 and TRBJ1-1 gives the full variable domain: GAGVSQTPSNKVTEKGKYVELRCDPISGHTALYWYRQSLGQGPEFLIYFQGTGAADDSGLPNDRFFAVRPEGSVSTLKIQRTERGDSAVYLCASSLTGVGTEAFFGQGTRLTVV.

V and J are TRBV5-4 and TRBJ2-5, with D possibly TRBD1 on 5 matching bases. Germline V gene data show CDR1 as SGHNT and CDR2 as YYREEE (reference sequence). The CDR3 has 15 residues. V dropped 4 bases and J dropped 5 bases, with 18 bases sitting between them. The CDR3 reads CASSPARAPGETQYF. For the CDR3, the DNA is TGTGCCAGCAGCCCCGCAAGGGCTCCAGGGGAGACCCAGTACTTC.

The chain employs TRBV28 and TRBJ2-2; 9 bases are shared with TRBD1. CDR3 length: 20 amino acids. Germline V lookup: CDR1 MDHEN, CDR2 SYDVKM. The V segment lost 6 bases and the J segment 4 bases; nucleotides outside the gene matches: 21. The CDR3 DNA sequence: TGTGCCAGCAGCAACCCTTCGCTCAGAGACAGGGGGATGAGCACCGGGGAGCTGTTTTTT. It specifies CASSNPSLRDRGMSTGELFF.

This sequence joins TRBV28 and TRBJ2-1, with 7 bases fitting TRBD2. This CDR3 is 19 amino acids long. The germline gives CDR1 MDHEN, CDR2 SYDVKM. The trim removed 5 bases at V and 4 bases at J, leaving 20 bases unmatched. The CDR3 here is CASSPRSGRQSGIYNEQFF. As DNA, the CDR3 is TGTGCCAGCAGTCCCCGTTCTGGGCGGCAAAGCGGGATATACAATGAGCAGTTCTTC. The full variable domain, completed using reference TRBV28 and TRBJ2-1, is DVKVTQSSRYLVKRTGEKVFLECVQDMDHENMFWYRQDPGLGLRLIYFSYDVKMKEKGDIPEGYSVSREKKERFSLILESASTNQTSMYLCASSPRSGRQSGIYNEQFFGPGTRLTVL.

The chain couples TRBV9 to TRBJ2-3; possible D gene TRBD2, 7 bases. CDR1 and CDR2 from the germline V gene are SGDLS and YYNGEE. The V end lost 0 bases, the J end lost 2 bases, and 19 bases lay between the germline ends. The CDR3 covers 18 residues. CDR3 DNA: TGTGCCAGCAGCGTAGAGGGGGGAGGAGCGGGGAACACAGATACGCAGTATTTT. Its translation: CASSVEGGGAGNTDTQYF. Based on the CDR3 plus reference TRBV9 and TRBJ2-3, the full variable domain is DSGVTQTPKHLITATGQRVTLRCSPRSGDLSVYWYQQSLDQGLQFLIQYYNGEERAKGNILERFSAQQFPDLHSELNLSSLELGDSALYFCASSVEGGGAGNTDTQYFGPGTRLTVL.

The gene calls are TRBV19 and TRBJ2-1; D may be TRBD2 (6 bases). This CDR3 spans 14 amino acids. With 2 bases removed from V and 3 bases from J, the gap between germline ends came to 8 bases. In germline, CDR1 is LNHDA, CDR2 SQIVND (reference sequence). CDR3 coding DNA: TGTGCCAGTAGTATAACTAGCCACTACAATGAGCAGTTCTTC. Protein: CASSITSHYNEQFF.

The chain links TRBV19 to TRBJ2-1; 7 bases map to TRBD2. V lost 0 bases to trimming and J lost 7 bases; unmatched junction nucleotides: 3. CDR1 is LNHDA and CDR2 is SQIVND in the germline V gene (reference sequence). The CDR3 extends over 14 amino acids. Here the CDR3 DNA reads TGTGCCAGTAGTATAGAGTCCGGGAGGAATGAGCAGTTCTTC. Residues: CASSIESGRNEQFF.

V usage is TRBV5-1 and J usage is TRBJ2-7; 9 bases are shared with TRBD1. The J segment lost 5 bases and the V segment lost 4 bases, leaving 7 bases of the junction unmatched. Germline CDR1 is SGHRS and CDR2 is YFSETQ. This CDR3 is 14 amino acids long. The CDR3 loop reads CASSIRDRANEQYF. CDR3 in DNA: TGCGCCAGCAGCATCCGGGACAGGGCCAACGAGCAGTACTTC.

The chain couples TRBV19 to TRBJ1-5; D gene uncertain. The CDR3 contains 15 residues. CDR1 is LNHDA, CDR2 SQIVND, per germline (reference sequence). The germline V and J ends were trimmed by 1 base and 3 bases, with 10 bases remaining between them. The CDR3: CASSIGAQINQPQHF. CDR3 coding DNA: TGTGCCAGTAGTATAGGGGCACAGATCAATCAGCCCCAGCATTTT. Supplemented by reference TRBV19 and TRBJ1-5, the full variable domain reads DGGITQSPKYLFRKEGQNVTLSCEQNLNHDAMYWYRQDPGQGLRLIYYSQIVNDFQKGDIAEGYSVSREKKESFPLTVTSAQKNPTAFYLCASSIGAQINQPQHFGDGTRLSIL.

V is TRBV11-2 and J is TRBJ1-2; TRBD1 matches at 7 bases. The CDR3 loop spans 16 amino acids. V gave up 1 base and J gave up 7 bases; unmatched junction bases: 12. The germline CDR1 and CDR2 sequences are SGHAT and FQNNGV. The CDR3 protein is CASSLAPGTVPLGYTF. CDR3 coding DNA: TGTGCCAGCAGCTTAGCCCCCGGGACAGTGCCTCTTGGCTACACCTTC.